Listed below are T cell receptor beta chains from one sample, sequenced in a study of cytomegalovirus exposure and HLA in healthy donors. The protocol was immunoSEQ multiplex PCR, while the TCRdb copy is restricted to in-frame clones and leaves out a portion. The sample yields 70,000 to 95,000 clones, around 81% seen once. The material sequenced was PBMCs. Every receptor here comes from a man aged 18 to 30 in good health and CMV-seronegative. CDR3s include the opening cysteine and the closing phenylalanine or tryptophan. A D gene is named only where the DNA matches it firmly. A clone size is listed for some rows: how often the clone was seen (once, few, many), or a class if it is expanded.

V	D	size	J	CDR3	DNA
TRBV19	TRBD2	.	TRBJ2-3	CASIAGGSTDTQYF	TGTGCCAGCATAGCGGGGGGGAGCACAGATACGCAGTATTTT
TRBV14	.	.	TRBJ1-1	CASSPGGTEAFF	TGTGCCAGCAGCCCCGGGGGTACTGAAGCTTTCTTT
TRBV4-2	TRBD1	.	TRBJ2-2	CASSQDEQGRGELFF	TGTGCCAGCAGCCAAGACGAACAGGGGAGAGGGGAGCTGTTTTTT
TRBV30	.	.	TRBJ1-2	CAWGEQRYPPNYGYTF	TGTGCCTGGGGGGAGCAGAGATACCCACCTAACTATGGCTACACCTTC
TRBV5-4	.	.	TRBJ2-6	CASSLDSSGANVLTF	TGTGCCAGCAGCTTGGACAGCTCTGGGGCCAACGTCCTGACTTTC
TRBV12-5	TRBD1	.	TRBJ1-2	CASGLSTSGGHNYGYTF	TGTGCTAGTGGTTTGTCCACTTCAGGGGGTCACAACTATGGCTACACCTTC
TRBV9	TRBD1	.	TRBJ2-7	CASSVSGTGLNEQYF	TGTGCCAGCAGCGTCTCCGGGACAGGGTTGAACGAGCAGTACTTC
TRBV10-2	.	.	TRBJ2-2	CASSERGRNTGELFF	TGCGCCAGCAGTGAGCGGGGGAGGAACACCGGGGAGCTGTTTTTT
TRBV5-1	.	.	TRBJ2-7	CASSLGGSDYEQYF	TGCGCCAGCAGCTTAGGGGGATCGGACTACGAGCAGTACTTC
TRBV20-1	.	.	TRBJ2-1	CSARLGIEQFF	TGCAGTGCTAGACTAGGTATTGAGCAGTTCTTC
TRBV6-5	.	.	TRBJ2-7	CASSSRQGGDEQYF	TGTGCCAGCAGTTCTAGGCAGGGGGGCGACGAGCAGTACTTC
TRBV5-1	.	.	TRBJ1-6	CASSPRTHSPLHF	TGCGCCAGCAGCCCAAGGACACATTCACCCCTCCACTTT
TRBV18	.	.	TRBJ1-1	CASSIEQGQAFF	TGTGCCAGCTCAATAGAACAGGGACAAGCTTTCTTT
TRBV6-5	.	.	TRBJ1-5	CASSWGGKQPQHF	TGTGCCAGCTCCTGGGGAGGGAAGCAGCCCCAGCATTTT
TRBV5-1	.	.	TRBJ2-5	CASSLATGYQETQYF	TGCGCCAGCAGCTTGGCGACAGGCTACCAAGAGACCCAGTACTTC
TRBV5-3	.	.	TRBJ1-1	CARSPGPEVNTEAFF	TGTGCCAGAAGCCCCGGCCCCGAGGTGAACACTGAAGCTTTCTTT
TRBV2	TRBD1	.	TRBJ2-7	CASSGQVPYEQYF	TGTGCCAGCAGCGGACAGGTCCCCTACGAGCAGTACTTC
TRBV11-2	.	.	TRBJ1-2	CASNLQTASYGYTF	TGTGCCAGCAACCTTCAGACAGCCTCCTATGGCTACACCTTC
TRBV18	TRBD1	once	TRBJ2-7	CASSPTTGVYEQYF	TGTGCCAGCTCACCTACGACAGGGGTCTACGAGCAGTACTTC
TRBV7-7	.	.	TRBJ1-1	CASSLEAGTEAFF	TGTGCCAGCAGCTTAGAGGCGGGCACTGAAGCTTTCTTT
TRBV7-9	TRBD1	.	TRBJ2-6	CASSYRTGSGANVLTF	TGTGCCAGCAGCTACAGGACAGGCTCTGGGGCCAACGTCCTGACTTTC
TRBV2	.	.	TRBJ1-5	CASTLEGLRNQPQHF	TGTGCCAGCACCTTGGAGGGGCTGAGGAATCAGCCCCAGCATTTT
TRBV13	.	.	TRBJ2-7	CASERSRTSYEQYF	TGTGCCAGCGAGCGGAGCCGCACCTCCTACGAGCAGTACTTC
TRBV7-8	TRBD1	.	TRBJ1-5	CASSGWTGRFWVGQPQHF	TGTGCCAGCAGCGGCTGGACAGGGAGATTTTGGGTAGGACAGCCCCAGCATTTT
TRBV18	.	.	TRBJ1-5	CASSPVADQPQHF	TGTGCCAGCTCACCAGTAGCGGATCAGCCCCAGCATTTT
TRBV18	TRBD1	.	TRBJ2-3	CASSPSTPGQGSTDTQYF	TGTGCCAGCTCACCATCTACTCCGGGACAGGGAAGCACAGATACGCAGTATTTT
TRBV5-1	.	.	TRBJ2-7	CASSQTSGGAYEQYF	TGCGCCAGCAGCCAAACTAGTGGGGGGGCGTACGAGCAGTACTTC
TRBV4-2	.	.	TRBJ2-1	CASSQGGVALYNEQFF	TGTGCCAGCAGCCAAGGGGGGGTAGCCCTCTACAATGAGCAGTTCTTC
TRBV13	.	.	TRBJ1-2	CASSLRVNNYGYTF	TGTGCCAGCAGCCTCAGGGTAAACAACTATGGCTACACCTTC
TRBV5-1	TRBD2	.	TRBJ2-1	CASTHGRGVNNEQFF	TGCGCCAGCACTCACGGTCGGGGGGTAAACAATGAGCAGTTCTTC
TRBV7-2	TRBD2	.	TRBJ2-7	CASSFPSGGAYEQYF	TGTGCCAGCAGCTTTCCTAGCGGGGGGGCCTACGAGCAGTACTTC